This T cell receptor beta chain is drawn from a study of blood T cell repertoires in COVID-19. In the study overall: Samples came from the United States, Italy and Spain, spanning acute and convalescent COVID-19.

In the authors' workflow: Cell counts per sample came from amplifying reference gene primers. The protocol was immunoSEQ multiplex PCR, while the TCRdb copy is restricted to in-frame clones and leaves out a portion. That table furnishes V, J and clone size, whereas the DNA furnished D and trimming. The profile shows 150,000 to 200,000 clones, 78% of them singletons. The CDR3 consists of 14 residues. CDR1 SGHRS and CDR2 YFSETQ come from the germline V gene. After removal of 2 bases from V and 0 bases from J, the junction contained 1 base not matched to a gene. The specimen sequenced was peripheral blood. This sequence joins TRBV5-1 and TRBJ1-1; TRBD1 matches at 7 bases. This TCR was recovered from a woman over 75 with active or convalescent COVID-19. The CDR3 region has the DNA TGCGCCAGCAGCTTAGGGGGCATGAACACTGAAGCTTTCTTT. It is translated as CASSLGGMNTEAFF.